The entry below describes one TCR beta chain. V dropped 4 bases and J dropped 1; count of bases not matched to a gene: 4. CDR3 length: 15 amino acids. The germline gives CDR1 MNHNS, CDR2 SASEGT. The data are from a study of PD-1 blockade in mismatch repair-deficient tumors. Study in general: Enrolled about 2012-2016, patients had progressing, pretreated mismatch repair-deficient cancers of around 12 types.

TCRdb keeps only in-frame clones here, not all; method: immunoSEQ multiplex PCR. The table includes 35,000 to 40,000 clones, roughly 77% detected once. Sequences were derived from peripheral blood, sampled 4 weeks after starting pembrolizumab. This clonotype was sampled from an adult with mismatch repair-deficient cancer. The V gene is TRBV6-1, the J gene TRBJ2-1, with 7 positions matching TRBD2. CDR3 sequence (DNA): TGTGCCAGCAGTGTTTCGGGGGGTTCCTACAATGAGCAGTTCTTC. It is translated as CASSVSGGSYNEQFF.